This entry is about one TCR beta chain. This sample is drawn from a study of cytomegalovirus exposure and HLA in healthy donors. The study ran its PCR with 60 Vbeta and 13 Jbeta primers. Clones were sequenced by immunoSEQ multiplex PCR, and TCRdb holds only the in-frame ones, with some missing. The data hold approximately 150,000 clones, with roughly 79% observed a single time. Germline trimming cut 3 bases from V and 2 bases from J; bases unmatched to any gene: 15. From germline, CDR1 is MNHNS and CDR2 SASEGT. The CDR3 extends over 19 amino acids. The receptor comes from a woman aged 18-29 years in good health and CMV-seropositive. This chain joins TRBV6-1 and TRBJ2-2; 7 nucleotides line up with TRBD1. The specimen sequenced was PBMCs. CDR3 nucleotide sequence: TGTGCCAGCAGTGAGGTCCACCGGGACAGAGGCCCAAACACCGGGGAGCTGTTTTTT. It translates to CASSEVHRDRGPNTGELFF.